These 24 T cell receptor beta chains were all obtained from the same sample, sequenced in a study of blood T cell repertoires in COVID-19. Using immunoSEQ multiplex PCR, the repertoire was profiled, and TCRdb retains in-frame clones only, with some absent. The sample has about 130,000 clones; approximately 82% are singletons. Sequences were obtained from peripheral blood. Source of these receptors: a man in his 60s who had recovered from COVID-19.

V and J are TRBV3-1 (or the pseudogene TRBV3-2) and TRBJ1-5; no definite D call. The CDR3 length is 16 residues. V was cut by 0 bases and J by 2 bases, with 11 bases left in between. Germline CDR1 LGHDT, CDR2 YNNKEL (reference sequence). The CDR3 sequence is CASSQDQAAGNQPQHF. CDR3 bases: TGTGCCAGCAGCCAAGATCAGGCAGCTGGCAATCAGCCCCAGCATTTT.

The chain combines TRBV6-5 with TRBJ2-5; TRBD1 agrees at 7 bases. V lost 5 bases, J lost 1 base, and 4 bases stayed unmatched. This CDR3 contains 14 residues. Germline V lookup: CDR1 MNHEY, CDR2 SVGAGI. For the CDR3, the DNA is TGTGCCAGCAGTACTCGACAGGGCCAAGAGACCCAGTACTTC. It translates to CASSTRQGQETQYF.

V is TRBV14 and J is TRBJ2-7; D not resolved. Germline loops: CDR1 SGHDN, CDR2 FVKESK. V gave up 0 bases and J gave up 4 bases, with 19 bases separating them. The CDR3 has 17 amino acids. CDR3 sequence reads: CASSQDSGGSSIYEQYF. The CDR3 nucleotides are TGTGCCAGCAGCCAAGATAGTGGCGGCAGTTCGATATACGAGCAGTACTTC. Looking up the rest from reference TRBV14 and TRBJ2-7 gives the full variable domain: EAGVTQFPSHSVIEKGQTVTLRCDPISGHDNLYWYRRVMGKEIKFLLHFVKESKQDESGMPNNRFLAERTGGTYSTLKVQPAELEDSGVYFCASSQDSGGSSIYEQYFGPGTRLTVT.

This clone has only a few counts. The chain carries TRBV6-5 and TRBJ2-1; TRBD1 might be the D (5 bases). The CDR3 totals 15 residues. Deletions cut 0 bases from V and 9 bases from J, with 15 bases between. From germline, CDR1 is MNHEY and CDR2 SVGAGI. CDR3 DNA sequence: TGTGCCAGCAGTTACTCGGTAGGGGTTAAGCCTGAGCAGTTCTTC. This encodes CASSYSVGVKPEQFF.

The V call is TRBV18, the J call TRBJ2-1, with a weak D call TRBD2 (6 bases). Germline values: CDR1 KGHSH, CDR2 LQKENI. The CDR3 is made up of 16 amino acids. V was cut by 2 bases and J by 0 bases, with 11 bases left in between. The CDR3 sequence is CASSPGGLSSYNEQFF. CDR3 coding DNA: TGTGCCAGCTCACCAGGGGGGTTAAGCTCCTACAATGAGCAGTTCTTC.

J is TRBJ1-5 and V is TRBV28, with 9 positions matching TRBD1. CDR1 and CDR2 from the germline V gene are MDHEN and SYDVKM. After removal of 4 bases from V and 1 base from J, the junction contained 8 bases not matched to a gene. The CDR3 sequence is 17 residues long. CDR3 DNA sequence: TGTGCCAGCAGTTCTCCGGGACAGGGAAGGAGCAATCAGCCCCAGCATTTT. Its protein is CASSSPGQGRSNQPQHF.

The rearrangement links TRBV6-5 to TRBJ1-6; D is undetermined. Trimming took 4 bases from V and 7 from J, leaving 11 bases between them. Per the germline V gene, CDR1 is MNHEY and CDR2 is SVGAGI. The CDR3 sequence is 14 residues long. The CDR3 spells CASSFGSNNSPLHF. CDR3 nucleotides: TGTGCCAGCAGTTTCGGGAGCAACAATTCACCCCTCCACTTT.

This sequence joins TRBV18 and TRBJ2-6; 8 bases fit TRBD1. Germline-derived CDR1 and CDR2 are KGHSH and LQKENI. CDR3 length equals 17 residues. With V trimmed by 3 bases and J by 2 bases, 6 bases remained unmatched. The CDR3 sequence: CASSPGTGFAGANVLTF. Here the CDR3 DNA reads TGTGCCAGCTCACCCGGGACAGGCTTCGCTGGGGCCAACGTCCTGACTTTC.

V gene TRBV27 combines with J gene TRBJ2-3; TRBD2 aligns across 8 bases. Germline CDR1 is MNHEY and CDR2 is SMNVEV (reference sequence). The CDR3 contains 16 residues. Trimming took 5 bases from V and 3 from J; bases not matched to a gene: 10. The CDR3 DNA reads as TGTGCCAGCAGTCCTCCCACCGGGACTAGGACAGATACGCAGTATTTT. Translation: CASSPPTGTRTDTQYF.

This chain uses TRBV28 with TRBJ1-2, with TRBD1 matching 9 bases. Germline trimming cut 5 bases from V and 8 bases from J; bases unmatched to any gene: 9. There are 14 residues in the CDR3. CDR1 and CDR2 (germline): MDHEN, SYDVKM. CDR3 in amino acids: CASSGTGKYSGYTF. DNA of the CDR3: TGTGCCAGCAGTGGGACAGGGAAATATTCGGGCTACACCTTC.

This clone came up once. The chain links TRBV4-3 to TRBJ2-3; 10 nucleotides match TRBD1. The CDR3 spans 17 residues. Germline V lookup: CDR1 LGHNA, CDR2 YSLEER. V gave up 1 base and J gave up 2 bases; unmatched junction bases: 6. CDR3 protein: CASSQGTTGGFTDTQYF. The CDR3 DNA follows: TGCGCCAGCAGCCAAGGGACGACAGGGGGCTTCACAGATACGCAGTATTTT.

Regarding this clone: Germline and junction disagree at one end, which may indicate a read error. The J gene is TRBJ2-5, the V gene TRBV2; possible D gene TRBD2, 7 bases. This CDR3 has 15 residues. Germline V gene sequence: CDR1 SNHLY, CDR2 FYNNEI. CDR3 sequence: CASRRDGRGQDTQYF. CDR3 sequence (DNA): TGTGCCAGCAGGAGGGATGGGCGGGGGCAAGATACCCAGTACTTC.

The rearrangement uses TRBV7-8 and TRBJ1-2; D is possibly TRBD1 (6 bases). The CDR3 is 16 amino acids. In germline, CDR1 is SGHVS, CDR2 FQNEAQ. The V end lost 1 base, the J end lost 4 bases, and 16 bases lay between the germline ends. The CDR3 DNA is TGTGCCAGCAGCTTAGTCGCAGGGGAGTATAGCTATGGCTACACCTTC. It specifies CASSLVAGEYSYGYTF.

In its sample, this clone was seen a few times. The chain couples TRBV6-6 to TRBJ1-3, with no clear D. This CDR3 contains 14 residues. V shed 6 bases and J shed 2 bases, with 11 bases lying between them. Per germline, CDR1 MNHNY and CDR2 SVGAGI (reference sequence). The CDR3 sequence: CASSPGGAGNTIYF. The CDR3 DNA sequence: TGTGCCAGCAGCCCGGGCGGGGCTGGAAACACCATATATTTT.

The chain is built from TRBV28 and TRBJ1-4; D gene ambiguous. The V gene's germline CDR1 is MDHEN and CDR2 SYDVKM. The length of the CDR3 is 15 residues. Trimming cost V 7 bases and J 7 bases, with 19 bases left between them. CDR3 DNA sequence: TGTGCCAGCACCACCGGGGTCTGGGTAGGTGAAAAACTGTTTTTT. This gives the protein CASTTGVWVGEKLFF.

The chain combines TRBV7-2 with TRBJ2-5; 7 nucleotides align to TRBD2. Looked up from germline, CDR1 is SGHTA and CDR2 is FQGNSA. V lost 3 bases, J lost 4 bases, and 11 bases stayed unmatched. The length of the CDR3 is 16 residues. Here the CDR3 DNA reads TGTGCCAGCAGCTTCCCGGGGGGAGGTTCAGGAGAGACCCAGTACTTC. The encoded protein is CASSFPGGGSGETQYF.

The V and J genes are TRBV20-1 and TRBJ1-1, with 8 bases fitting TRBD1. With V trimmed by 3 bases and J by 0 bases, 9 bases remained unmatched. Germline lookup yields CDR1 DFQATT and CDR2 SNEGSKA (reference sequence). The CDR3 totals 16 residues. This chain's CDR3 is CSASGRTGRLNTEAFF. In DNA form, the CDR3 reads TGCAGTGCTAGTGGCCGGACAGGGCGGTTGAACACTGAAGCTTTCTTT.

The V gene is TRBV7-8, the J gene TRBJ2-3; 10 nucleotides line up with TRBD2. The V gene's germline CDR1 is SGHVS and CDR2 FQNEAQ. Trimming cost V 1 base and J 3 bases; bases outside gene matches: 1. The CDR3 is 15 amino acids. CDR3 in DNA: TGTGCCAGCAGCTTAGGGACTAGCGGAACAGATACGCAGTATTTT. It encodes CASSLGTSGTDTQYF.

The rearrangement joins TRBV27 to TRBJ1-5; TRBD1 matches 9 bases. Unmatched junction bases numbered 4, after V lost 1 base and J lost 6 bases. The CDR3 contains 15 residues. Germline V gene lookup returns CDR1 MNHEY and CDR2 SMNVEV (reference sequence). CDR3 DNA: TGTGCCAGCAGTTTATTAGGACAGGGGCCTCAGCCCCAGCATTTT. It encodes CASSLLGQGPQPQHF.

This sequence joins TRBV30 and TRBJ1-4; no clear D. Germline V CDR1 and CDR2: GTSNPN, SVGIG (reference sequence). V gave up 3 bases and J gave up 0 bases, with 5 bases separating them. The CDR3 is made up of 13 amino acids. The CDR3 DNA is TGTGCCTGGAGACAAACAACTAATGAAAAACTGTTTTTT. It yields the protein CAWRQTTNEKLFF. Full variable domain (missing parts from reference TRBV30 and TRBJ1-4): SQTIHQWPATLVQPVGSPLSLECTVEGTSNPNLYWYRQAAGRGLQLLFYSVGIGQISSEVPQNLSASRPQDRQFILSSKKLLLSDSGFYLCAWRQTTNEKLFFGSGTQLSVL.

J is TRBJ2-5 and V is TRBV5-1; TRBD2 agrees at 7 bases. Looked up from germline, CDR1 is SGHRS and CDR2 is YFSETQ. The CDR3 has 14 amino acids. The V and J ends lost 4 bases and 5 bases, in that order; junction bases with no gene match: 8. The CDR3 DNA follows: TGCGCCAGCAGCCCCAGTTGGGGGGGTGAGACCCAGTACTTC. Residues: CASSPSWGGETQYF.

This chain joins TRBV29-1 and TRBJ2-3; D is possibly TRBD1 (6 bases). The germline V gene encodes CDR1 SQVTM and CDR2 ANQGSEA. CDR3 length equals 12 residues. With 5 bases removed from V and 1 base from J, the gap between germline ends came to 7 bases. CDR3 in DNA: TGCAGCGTTAGGACAGGCACAGATACGCAGTATTTT. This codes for CSVRTGTDTQYF.

Here the CDR3 DNA reads TGTGCCAGCAGCTTAGTCAGGGATTTGCCCCTCCACTTT. It codes for CASSLVRDLPLHF. The J gene is TRBJ1-6, the V gene TRBV5-8; possible D gene TRBD1, 5 bases. Trimming stripped 2 bases from V and 13 bases from J, with 13 bases between. Germline assignment: CDR1 SGHTS and CDR2 YDEGEE. This CDR3 is built from 13 residues.

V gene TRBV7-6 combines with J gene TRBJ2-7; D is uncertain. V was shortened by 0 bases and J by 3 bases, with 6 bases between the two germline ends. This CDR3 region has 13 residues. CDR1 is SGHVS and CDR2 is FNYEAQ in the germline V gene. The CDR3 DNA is TGTGCCAGCAGCTTAGCGTTAAACTACGAGCAGTACTTC. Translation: CASSLALNYEQYF.